These T cell receptor beta chains were read from a single sample in a study of blood T cell repertoires in COVID-19. Data came from immunoSEQ multiplex PCR; TCRdb stores just in-frame clones and leaves some out. The sample yields 140,000 or so clones, over 75% seen once. The sample comprised peripheral blood. The receptors derive from a woman in her 50s with acute or convalescent COVID-19. The CDR3 runs from the conserved cysteine through the conserved F or W. Each record gives: CDR3 length, clone size, J gene, D gene, V gene, CDR3 protein, CDR3 DNA. The D gene is left open where the match is weak. Rows give clone size only sometimes, using once, few, many, or a class for an expanded clone.

len: 16
abundance: NA
j_gene: TRBJ2-3
d_gene: TRBD2
v_gene: TRBV18
CDR3aa: CASSPRLAGSTDTQYF
CDR3nt: TGTGCCAGCTCACCCCGACTAGCGGGTAGCACAGATACGCAGTATTTT

len: 16
abundance: NA
j_gene: TRBJ1-3
d_gene: TRBD1
v_gene: TRBV2
CDR3aa: CASSVQGAYSGNTIYF
CDR3nt: TGTGCCAGCAGTGTTCAGGGGGCTTACTCTGGAAACACCATATATTTT

len: 15
abundance: NA
j_gene: TRBJ2-7
d_gene: TRBD2
v_gene: TRBV3-1/TRBV3-2
CDR3aa: CASSQGLAGVYEQYF
CDR3nt: TGTGCCAGCAGCCAGGGACTAGCGGGGGTATACGAGCAGTACTTC

len: 14
abundance: NA
j_gene: TRBJ1-2
d_gene: NA
v_gene: TRBV19
CDR3aa: CASSNRQLRRGYTF
CDR3nt: TGTGCCAGTAGTAACCGACAGCTTCGAAGGGGCTACACCTTC

len: 15
abundance: NA
j_gene: TRBJ2-1
d_gene: NA
v_gene: TRBV19
CDR3aa: CASSIGQATYNEQFF
CDR3nt: TGTGCCAGTAGTATAGGGCAGGCAACCTACAATGAGCAGTTCTTC

len: 19
abundance: NA
j_gene: TRBJ2-2
d_gene: TRBD2
v_gene: TRBV11-2
CDR3aa: CASSLEGSAGGRNTGELFF
CDR3nt: TGTGCCAGCAGCTTAGAAGGGTCTGCGGGAGGCCGAAACACCGGGGAGCTGTTTTTT

len: 12
abundance: NA
j_gene: TRBJ1-3
d_gene: NA
v_gene: TRBV5-8
CDR3aa: CANHRFGNTIYF
CDR3nt: TGTGCCAACCACAGGTTTGGAAACACCATATATTTT

len: 12
abundance: NA
j_gene: TRBJ1-1
d_gene: NA
v_gene: TRBV5-6
CDR3aa: CASSWQNTEAFF
CDR3nt: TGTGCCAGCAGTTGGCAGAACACTGAAGCTTTCTTT

len: 14
abundance: NA
j_gene: TRBJ2-3
d_gene: NA
v_gene: TRBV29-1
CDR3aa: CSVREAFGTDTQYF
CDR3nt: TGCAGCGTTCGCGAGGCCTTCGGAACAGATACGCAGTATTTT

len: 16
abundance: NA
j_gene: TRBJ1-3
d_gene: NA
v_gene: TRBV18
CDR3aa: CASSPGLLSSGNTIYF
CDR3nt: TGTGCCAGCTCACCGGGACTGCTGAGCTCTGGAAACACCATATATTTT

len: 14
abundance: NA
j_gene: TRBJ2-5
d_gene: NA
v_gene: TRBV11-3
CDR3aa: CASSQTSRGGTQYF
CDR3nt: TGTGCCAGCAGCCAAACTTCCAGAGGTGGGACCCAGTACTTC

len: 14
abundance: NA
j_gene: TRBJ1-2
d_gene: NA
v_gene: TRBV19
CDR3aa: CASSLQPTGYGYTF
CDR3nt: TGTGCCAGTAGTCTGCAGCCGACTGGCTATGGCTACACCTTC

len: 13
abundance: NA
j_gene: TRBJ1-1
d_gene: NA
v_gene: TRBV28
CDR3aa: CASRVAGNSEAFF
CDR3nt: TGTGCCAGCAGAGTAGCCGGGAACAGTGAAGCTTTCTTT

len: 16
abundance: NA
j_gene: TRBJ2-3
d_gene: TRBD1
v_gene: TRBV7-9
CDR3aa: CASRNPPGQGPDTQYF
CDR3nt: TGTGCCAGCAGAAATCCCCCTGGACAGGGGCCCGATACGCAGTATTTT

len: 13
abundance: NA
j_gene: TRBJ2-1
d_gene: TRBD2
v_gene: TRBV12-3/TRBV12-4
CDR3aa: CASGSGALNEQFF
CDR3nt: TGTGCCAGCGGCAGCGGGGCGCTAAATGAGCAGTTCTTC

len: 15
abundance: NA
j_gene: TRBJ2-1
d_gene: NA
v_gene: TRBV5-1
CDR3aa: CASSLEVSSYNEQFF
CDR3nt: TGCGCCAGCAGCTTAGAGGTTAGCTCCTACAATGAGCAGTTCTTC

len: 15
abundance: once
j_gene: TRBJ2-1
d_gene: TRBD1
v_gene: TRBV7-6
CDR3aa: CASSLETGVYNEQFF
CDR3nt: TGTGCCAGCAGCTTAGAGACAGGGGTATACAATGAGCAGTTCTTC

len: 12
abundance: NA
j_gene: TRBJ2-3
d_gene: NA
v_gene: TRBV7-2
CDR3aa: CASSRGTDTQYF
CDR3nt: TGTGCCAGCAGCCGTGGCACAGATACGCAGTATTTT

len: 15
abundance: NA
j_gene: TRBJ1-5
d_gene: NA
v_gene: TRBV7-9
CDR3aa: CASSSSGYSNQPQHF
CDR3nt: TGTGCCAGCAGCTCCTCGGGTTATAGCAATCAGCCCCAGCATTTT

len: 11
abundance: once
j_gene: TRBJ1-1
d_gene: NA
v_gene: TRBV20-1
CDR3aa: CSARVITEAFF
CDR3nt: TGCAGTGCTAGAGTTATCACTGAAGCTTTCTTT

len: 14
abundance: NA
j_gene: TRBJ2-3
d_gene: TRBD1
v_gene: TRBV2
CDR3aa: CASSERGRTDTQYF
CDR3nt: TGTGCCAGCAGTGAAAGGGGGCGTACAGATACGCAGTATTTT

len: 17
abundance: NA
j_gene: TRBJ1-2
d_gene: TRBD1
v_gene: TRBV9
CDR3aa: CASSVGDLSGGYYGYTF
CDR3nt: TGTGCCAGCAGCGTTGGTGATTTGTCAGGGGGCTACTATGGCTACACCTTC